The 23 T cell receptor beta chains presented below share a single source sample, sequenced in a study of T cell clonality in common variable immunodeficiency. Study-wide results and limits: Reportedly, TCR beta sequences from common variable immunodeficiency showed fewer deletions and N-nucleotide insertions.

The data were produced by immunoSEQ multiplex PCR, yet TCRdb's version contains in-frame clones alone and is incomplete. The counts give 40,000 or so clones, none of them seen only once; 5% to 6.5% is held by the top ten. These TCRs' antigens remain unknown. The material sequenced was peripheral blood mononuclear cells. Receptors were obtained from a human donor with common variable immunodeficiency.

This clone was seen a handful of times. Read sequence stops 3 residues before the CDR3 end, and the germline J gene provides the missing end. This sequence joins TRBV19 and TRBJ1-5; D remains ambiguous. The V gene's germline CDR1 is LNHDA and CDR2 SQIVND (reference sequence). The CDR3 runs to 14 residues. V lost 2 bases, J lost 3 bases, and 8 bases lay in between. The CDR3 bases that were read are TGTGCCAGTAGTATACAGGTTTCCAATCAGCCC. Translating gives CASSIQVSNQP. The whole CDR3 sequence reads CASSIQVSNQPQHF.

This clone was counted ten times or more. The read falls 3 residues short of the CDR3 end, and the missing part is taken from the germline J gene. This chain connects TRBV29-1 to TRBJ2-2; 8 bases map to TRBD2. This CDR3 region has 16 residues. CDR1 and CDR2 (germline): SQVTM, ANQGSEA. V lost 6 bases, J lost 5 bases, and 14 bases stayed unmatched. The CDR3 loop is CSVSSGGGAATGELFF. The CDR3 DNA, read in part, is TGCAGCGTCTCCTCCGGGGGGGGCGCGGCAACCGGGGAG.

CDR3 residues: CAWRSIFPGELFF. The CDR3 bases that were read are TGTGCCTGGAGGTCTATTTTTCCCGGGGAG. The chain employs TRBV30 and TRBJ2-2; no reliable D call. The CDR3 goes on 3 residues after the read ends, and that part is filled in from the germline J gene. V was shortened by 3 bases and J by 6 bases, with 11 bases between the two germline ends. Germline V lookup: CDR1 GTSNPN, CDR2 SVGIG (reference sequence). This CDR3 is 13 amino acids long.

The covered CDR3 bases are TGTGCCAGCAGTGTCGGACTGATCTATGGC. Amino acids: CASSVGLIYG. The whole CDR3 protein is CASSVGLIYGYTF. The chain is built from TRBV6-1 and TRBJ1-2; D gene unclear. The CDR3 is cut off 3 residues early in the read; its end comes from the germline J gene. The ends were cut back, 4 bases at V and 4 bases at J, with 10 bases in the middle. Germline assignment: CDR1 MNHNS and CDR2 SASEGT. The CDR3 totals 13 residues.

This clone came up many times. The CDR3 is cut off 3 residues early in the read; its end comes from the germline J gene. This chain links TRBV29-1 with TRBJ1-1; D not certain. CDR1 and CDR2 (germline): SQVTM, ANQGSEA. CDR3 length equals 11 residues. The V and J ends lost 4 bases and 4 bases respectively, with 7 bases between them. CDR3 sequence: CSVVPSTEAFF. CDR3 DNA, as far as it was read: TGCAGCGTTGTTCCTAGCACTGAA.

This clone was observed many times. The CDR3 extends 3 residues past the end of the read, so its final part is completed from the germline J gene. The V call is TRBV29-1, the J call TRBJ2-1; 7 bases match TRBD2. Germline loops: CDR1 SQVTM, CDR2 ANQGSEA. CDR3 length: 11 amino acids. V shed 4 bases, J shed 9 bases, and the junction held 3 bases outside the gene matches. The CDR3 is CSVATSTEQFF. The CDR3 DNA, read in part, is TGCAGCGTTGCGACTAGCACTGAG.

Comment on this clone: The read stops 3 residues short of the end of the CDR3; the missing end is completed from the germline J gene. V usage is TRBV6-4 and J usage is TRBJ2-1; D not certain. Trimming shortened V by 4 bases and J by 7 bases, and 8 bases separated the two germline ends. There are 12 residues in the CDR3. Germline V gene lookup returns CDR1 MRHNA and CDR2 SNTAGT. The CDR3 reads CASSAEGNEQFF. Partial CDR3 DNA: TGTGCCAGCAGTGCAGAAGGGAATGAG.

Only a few counts were recorded for this clone. The read falls 3 residues short of the CDR3 end, and the missing part is taken from the germline J gene. This chain connects TRBV19 to TRBJ2-1, with 8 bases matching TRBD2. V lost 5 bases to trimming and J lost 4 bases; unmatched junction nucleotides: 7. The CDR3 has 15 residues. The germline CDR1 and CDR2 sequences are LNHDA and SQIVND (reference sequence). The sequenced part of the CDR3 DNA is TGTGCCAGTAGTCCCTCGACTAGCGCTTACAATGAG. This translates into CASSPSTSAYNE. From start to end, the CDR3 is CASSPSTSAYNEQFF.

This clone was seen ten or more times. The sequenced fragment ends 3 residues before the CDR3 boundary, so the rest is inferred from the germline J gene. The chain combines TRBV2 with TRBJ1-5; D gene unclear. CDR1 SNHLY and CDR2 FYNNEI come from the germline V gene. This CDR3 is built from 17 residues. Trimming removed 2 bases at V and 0 bases at J, with 14 bases between. Partial CDR3 DNA: TGTGCCAGCAGTGAATTCAGTGTCAGAATTAGCAATCAGCCC. Its translation is CASSEFSVRISNQP. In full, the CDR3 reads CASSEFSVRISNQPQHF.

This clone was recorded a few times. The read ends 3 residues before the CDR3 terminus; that terminus is restored from the germline J gene. The rearrangement uses TRBV7-6 and TRBJ2-1; 9 bases are a match to TRBD1. V shed 1 base and J 3 bases; nucleotides not matched to a gene: 4. CDR1 is SGHVS and CDR2 is FNYEAQ in the germline V gene. The CDR3 contains 16 residues. The CDR3 protein is CASSLDGDRVYNEQFF. The CDR3 DNA, read in part, is TGTGCCAGCAGCTTAGATGGGGACAGGGTCTACAATGAG.

A note on this clone: The sequence runs out 3 residues before the end of the CDR3; the remainder is reconstructed from the germline J gene. This sample includes further DNA sequences coding for the same CDR3. The chain recombines TRBV30 with TRBJ1-6; tentative D call: TRBD1 (6 bases). The V and J ends lost 4 bases and 9 bases respectively, with 10 bases between them. Germline CDR1 and CDR2: GTSNPN and SVGIG (reference sequence). The length of the CDR3 is 12 residues. Incomplete CDR3 DNA: TGTGCCTGGAACAGGGAGGGTTCACCC. This codes for CAWNREGSP. The CDR3 as a whole reads CAWNREGSPLHF.

This clone was observed many times. The CDR3 end lies 3 residues beyond the end of the read and is filled in from the germline J gene. V and J are TRBV29-1 and TRBJ2-7, with D perhaps matching TRBD1 (6 bases). The CDR3 extends over 15 amino acids. Germline V gene data show CDR1 as SQVTM and CDR2 as ANQGSEA. The ends were cut back, 5 bases at V and 0 bases at J, with 17 bases in the middle. The CDR3 spells CSVQQGAFVSYEQYF. The part of the CDR3 DNA that was read is TGCAGCGTTCAACAGGGCGCCTTCGTCTCCTACGAG.

This clone has at least ten counts. Partial CDR3 DNA: TGCGCCAGCAGACGGGAGGGACAGGGCAACACTGAA. Translated: CASRREGQGNTE. The whole CDR3 sequence reads CASRREGQGNTEAFF. This chain connects TRBV5-1 to TRBJ1-1, with 9 bases that match TRBD1. The read falls 3 residues short of the CDR3 end, and the missing part is taken from the germline J gene. CDR1 and CDR2 from the germline V gene are SGHRS and YFSETQ. V trimming: 5 bases; J trimming: 2 bases; junction bases outside the gene matches: 7. The CDR3 has 15 residues. Looking up the rest from reference TRBV5-1 and TRBJ1-1 gives the full variable domain: KAGVTQTPRYLIKTRGQQVTLSCSPISGHRSVSWYQQTPGQGLQFLFEYFSETQRNKGNFPGRFSGRQFSNSRSEMNVSTLELGDSALYLCASRREGQGNTEAFFGQGTRLTVV.

This clone was recorded a few times. The read halts 3 residues ahead of the CDR3 end, with the missing end drawn from the germline J gene. The V gene is TRBV7-2, the J gene TRBJ2-1; the match to TRBD2 covers 10 bases. The CDR3 consists of 15 residues. Trimming took 4 bases from V and 2 from J; bases not matched to a gene: 2. CDR1 is SGHTA, CDR2 FQGNSA, per germline. Here the CDR3 reads CASSSSGGAYNEQFF. CDR3 bases read: TGTGCCAGCAGCTCCAGCGGGGGGGCCTACAATGAG.

This clone occurred many times. The CDR3 goes on 3 residues after the read ends, and that part is filled in from the germline J gene. The chain combines TRBV29-1 with TRBJ2-1; D is uncertain. The germline V and J ends were trimmed by 3 bases and 0 bases, with 15 bases remaining between them. The CDR3 extends over 16 amino acids. From germline, CDR1 is SQVTM and CDR2 ANQGSEA. CDR3 DNA (partial): TGCAGCGTTGAGCCGTCGGCTAGGAACTCCTACAATGAG. Its translation: CSVEPSARNSYNE. The whole CDR3 is CSVEPSARNSYNEQFF.

Comment on this clone: Read coverage stops 3 residues before the CDR3 terminus; the germline J gene supplies the remainder. V is TRBV30 and J is TRBJ2-5, with a tentative D call TRBD1 (6 bases). Per germline, CDR1 GTSNPN and CDR2 SVGIG (reference sequence). The CDR3 has 14 amino acids. Trimming shortened V by 5 bases and J by 5 bases, and 18 bases separated the two germline ends. The CDR3 spells CAWAPQGRMETQYF. The CDR3 DNA, read in part, is TGTGCCTGGGCCCCTCAGGGGCGGATGGAGACC.

To note about this clone: The CDR3 extends 3 residues past the end of the read, so its final part is completed from the germline J gene. The chain employs TRBV5-1 and TRBJ2-7, with 9 bases matching TRBD1. CDR1 SGHRS and CDR2 YFSETQ come from the germline V gene. Losses at the gene ends were 8 bases for V and 4 bases for J; bases not matched to a gene: 4. This CDR3 spans 12 amino acids. CDR3 region: CARVTGGYEQYF. CDR3 DNA (partial): TGCGCCAGGGTGACAGGGGGTTACGAG.

In regard to this clone: The CDR3 end is not reached by the read, which stops 3 residues before it; the germline J gene fills it in. This rearrangement joins TRBV30 to TRBJ2-7; D not certain. The CDR3 is made up of 13 amino acids. In germline, CDR1 is GTSNPN, CDR2 SVGIG (reference sequence). Trimming pared 0 bases from V and 5 bases from J, leaving 11 bases between. The part of the CDR3 DNA that was read is TGTGCCTGGAGTGTGAGTAGAACCAACGAG. This encodes CAWSVSRTNE. The entire CDR3 is CAWSVSRTNEQYF.

A word on this clone: The read comes to an end 3 residues before the CDR3 does, leaving the germline J gene to fill in the end. The genes are TRBV7-2 and TRBJ2-1, with D possibly TRBD1 on 6 matching bases. The ends were cut back, 5 bases at V and 9 bases at J, with 17 bases in the middle. This CDR3 contains 14 residues. The V gene's germline CDR1 is SGHTA and CDR2 FQGNSA. The sequenced CDR3 bases are TGTGCCAGCAGCGCCGGGACATACGTGGGTGAG. Residues: CASSAGTYVGE. The full CDR3 protein reads CASSAGTYVGEQFF.

This clone was found a few times. The read falls 3 residues short of the CDR3 end, and the missing part is taken from the germline J gene. The chain has TRBV7-3 and TRBJ2-1; maybe TRBD2 (5 bases). The CDR3 spans 15 residues. With 2 bases removed from V and 5 bases from J, the gap between germline ends came to 13 bases. Germline assignment: CDR1 SGHTA and CDR2 FQGTGA. CDR3 region: CASSLFGGQDNEQFF. The part of the CDR3 DNA that was read is TGTGCCAGCAGCTTATTTGGAGGTCAGGACAATGAG.

This clone has ten or more counts. The read ends 3 residues before the CDR3 terminus; that terminus is restored from the germline J gene. V is TRBV18 and J is TRBJ2-2, with TRBD2 as a possible D gene (6 bases). The CDR3 spans 18 residues. Trimming removed 1 base at V and 1 base at J, with 16 bases between. In germline, CDR1 is KGHSH, CDR2 LQKENI. The CDR3 loop is CASSPRDSGGRNTGELFF. CDR3 DNA, as far as it was read: TGTGCCAGCTCACCACGGGACTCAGGAGGACGGAACACCGGGGAG.

In its sample, this clone was seen a few times. CDR3 DNA, as far as it was read: TGTGCCTGGGAGGAGGGACAGCATAATTCACCC. Encoded protein: CAWEEGQHNSP. The entire CDR3 is CAWEEGQHNSPLHF. This chain links TRBV30 with TRBJ1-6; 7 nucleotides align to TRBD1. Coverage ceases 3 residues before the CDR3 finishes, and the germline J gene fills in the end. The CDR3 has 14 residues. Germline CDR1 and CDR2: GTSNPN and SVGIG (reference sequence). With 5 bases clipped from V and 5 bases from J, the junction kept 6 bases outside the gene matches.

In its sample, this clone was seen a few times. The missing CDR3 end, 3 residues past where the read stops, is filled in from the germline J gene. The chain links TRBV7-7 to TRBJ2-2, with TRBD2 identical over 10 bases. The V gene end was trimmed by 5 bases and the J gene end by 5 bases; junction bases not matched to a gene: 8. This CDR3 is 16 amino acids long. Per germline, CDR1 SSHAT and CDR2 FNYEAQ (reference sequence). The CDR3 bases that were read are TGTGCCAGCAGCCTAGGACTAGCGGTGGGAACCGGGGAG. Translation: CASSLGLAVGTGE. The entire CDR3 protein is CASSLGLAVGTGELFF.